These 18 T cell receptor beta chains originate from one sample sequenced in a study of PD-L1 blockade in urothelial cancer. Time point of the sample: pretreatment peripheral blood. Profiling relied on immunoSEQ multiplex PCR, and the TCRdb table lists in-frame clones only, not all of them. The profile shows some 57,000 clones, roughly 84% of them singletons. The sequences come from PBMCs, collected around atezolizumab (anti-PD-L1) treatment. These receptor sequences come from a man aged 50-59 years with urothelial cancer.

This chain links TRBV19 with TRBJ2-5, with 13 bases that match TRBD2. There are 16 residues in the CDR3. V lost 4 bases, J lost 6 bases, and 8 bases stayed unmatched. CDR1 LNHDA and CDR2 SQIVND come from the germline V gene (reference sequence). The CDR3 DNA follows: TGTGCCAGTAGTACCACTAGCGGGGGGGCCTGGAAGACCCAGTACTTC. As protein: CASSTTSGGAWKTQYF.

The chain couples TRBV10-3 to TRBJ1-5; a possible D gene is TRBD1 (6 bases). The CDR3 runs 18 residues. Trimming removed 4 bases from V and 0 bases from J, with 19 bases in between. CDR1 is ENHRY, CDR2 SYGVKD, per germline. Written as DNA, the CDR3 is TGTGCCATCAGTGCCGGGACACCCCGAAGGGATAGCAATCAGCCCCAGCATTTT. It codes for CAISAGTPRRDSNQPQHF.

This clone was counted a few times. The chain combines TRBV7-2 with TRBJ2-7; 8 nucleotides agree with TRBD2. This CDR3 region has 16 residues. Trimming cost V 0 bases and J 1 base; bases outside gene matches: 5. Looked up from germline, CDR1 is SGHTA and CDR2 is FQGNSA. In nucleotides, the CDR3 is TGTGCCAGCAGCTTAGCCTCTAGCGGGCATTCCTACGAGCAGTACTTC. Translation: CASSLASSGHSYEQYF.

The chain carries TRBV6-5 and TRBJ1-1, with D maybe TRBD1 (6 bases). Per the germline V gene, CDR1 is MNHEY and CDR2 is SVGAGI. The V end was cut by 0 bases, the J end by 6 bases, with 14 bases between. This CDR3 region has 15 residues. The CDR3 DNA reads TGTGCCAGCAGTTACTCGAGCAGGGGCGATCCTGAAGCTTTCTTT. Protein product: CASSYSSRGDPEAFF.

This chain joins TRBV6-5 and TRBJ2-7; 14 bases agree with TRBD2. The germline CDR1 and CDR2 sequences are MNHEY and SVGAGI. The CDR3 has 14 amino acids. J lost 8 bases, V lost 3 bases, and 3 bases had no gene match. The CDR3 is CASSYGLAGGKQYF. As DNA, the CDR3 is TGTGCCAGCAGTTATGGACTAGCGGGAGGAAAGCAGTACTTC.

This clone was detected only a few times. This sequence joins TRBV5-5 and TRBJ2-7, with D perhaps TRBD2 (7 bases). Germline-derived CDR1 and CDR2 are SGHKS and YYEKEE (reference sequence). V was shortened by 4 bases and J by 7 bases, with 21 bases between the two germline ends. The CDR3 loop spans 15 amino acids. The CDR3 is CASSPERGAHREQYF. CDR3 nucleotides: TGTGCCAGCAGCCCCGAACGGGGGGCGCATCGGGAGCAGTACTTC.

This clone was seen only once. This rearrangement joins TRBV7-2 to TRBJ2-2; the D gene is possibly TRBD2 (6 bases). CDR1 is SGHTA, CDR2 FQGNSA, per germline. This CDR3 is 17 amino acids long. V lost 2 bases, J lost 5 bases, and 18 bases lay in between. The CDR3 DNA reads TGTGCCAGCAGCTTATATTTAGGTAGCGGCCGTACCGGGGAGCTGTTTTTT. Amino acid sequence: CASSLYLGSGRTGELFF.

CDR3 sequence (DNA): TGTGCCAGCAGTGACCCGCCGGTGAGGACAGAGGGGGATGAAAAACTGTTTTTT. It codes for CASSDPPVRTEGDEKLFF. The rearrangement joins TRBV25-1 to TRBJ1-4, with D tentatively TRBD1 (6 bases). Trimming removed 3 bases from V and 6 bases from J, with 23 bases in between. Germline loops: CDR1 MGHDK, CDR2 SYGVNS. CDR3 length: 18 residues. Looking up the rest from reference TRBV25-1 and TRBJ1-4 gives the full variable domain: EADIYQTPRYLVIGTGKKITLECSQTMGHDKMYWYQQDPGMELHLIHYSYGVNSTEKGDLSSESTVSRIRTEHFPLTLESARPSHTSQYLCASSDPPVRTEGDEKLFFGSGTQLSVL.

V usage is TRBV7-9 and J usage is TRBJ2-7, with a weak D call TRBD1 (6 bases). The CDR3 is 13 amino acids. Trimming cost V 5 bases and J 3 bases, with 11 bases left between them. CDR1 is SEHNR, CDR2 FQNEAQ, per germline (reference sequence). CDR3: CASSTGTFYEQYF. The CDR3 region has the DNA TGTGCCAGCAGCACCGGGACATTCTACGAGCAGTACTTC.

This clone was recorded many times. The chain joins TRBV11-2 to TRBJ2-3; 8 nucleotides align to TRBD2. The V gene's germline CDR1 is SGHAT and CDR2 FQNNGV. CDR3 size: 17 residues. Trimming removed 1 base from V and 0 bases from J; junction bases left unmatched: 6. Here the CDR3 reads CASSLGLLAASTDTQYF. CDR3 nucleotide sequence: TGTGCCAGCAGCTTAGGTTTACTAGCGGCTAGCACAGATACGCAGTATTTT.

CDR3 nucleotide sequence: TGTGCCAGCAGCCAGGGCCGGGACAGGGGACTAAACACTGAAGCTTTCTTT. Its protein is CASSQGRDRGLNTEAFF. The V call is TRBV5-4, the J call TRBJ1-1, with 10 bases aligning to TRBD1. There are 17 residues in the CDR3. V shed 4 bases, J shed 2 bases, and the junction held 11 bases outside the gene matches. Germline V gives CDR1 SGHNT, CDR2 YYREEE (reference sequence).

This rearrangement joins TRBV9 to TRBJ2-2; tentative D call: TRBD1 (5 bases). Germline-derived CDR1 and CDR2 are SGDLS and YYNGEE. This CDR3 is 15 amino acids long. V lost 3 bases, J lost 4 bases, and 13 bases lay in between. The CDR3 DNA is TGTGCCAGCAGCGCCAACCGACAGAGCACCGGGGAGCTGTTTTTT. It encodes CASSANRQSTGELFF.

This clone was observed a handful of times. The chain uses TRBV12-5 and TRBJ2-1, with 10 bases lining up with TRBD2. The CDR3 loop spans 15 amino acids. Germline V gene sequence: CDR1 LGHNT, CDR2 FRNRAP. V lost 0 bases to trimming and J lost 7 bases; unmatched junction nucleotides: 3. The CDR3 coding sequence is TGTGCTAGTGGTTTGGTTACTAGCGGGGCTAATGAGCAGTTCTTC. Translated: CASGLVTSGANEQFF.

This clone showed up just once. This chain joins TRBV30 and TRBJ2-3; TRBD2 matches 10 bases. Losses at the gene ends were 4 bases for V and 0 bases for J; bases not matched to a gene: 4. CDR1 is GTSNPN and CDR2 is SVGIG in the germline V gene (reference sequence). The CDR3 loop spans 15 amino acids. CDR3 amino acids: CAWTALAGSTDTQYF. CDR3 bases: TGTGCCTGGACCGCACTAGCGGGGAGCACAGATACGCAGTATTTT.

The rearrangement links TRBV10-3 to TRBJ1-2, with D perhaps matching TRBD1 (5 bases). The CDR3 runs 13 residues. Deletions cut 8 bases from V and 6 bases from J, with 16 bases between. Germline loops: CDR1 ENHRY, CDR2 SYGVKD. The CDR3 reads CAIDPRQGNGYTF. Written as DNA, the CDR3 is TGTGCCATCGACCCCCGGCAGGGTAATGGCTACACCTTC.

The V gene is TRBV10-2, the J gene TRBJ2-1; 10 positions match TRBD2. J gave up 6 bases and V 5 bases, and 7 bases lay outside the gene matches. This CDR3 comprises 15 residues. Looked up from germline, CDR1 is WSHSY and CDR2 is SAAADI. DNA of the CDR3: TGCGCCAGCAGTAAGACTAGCGGGTTTCTCAATGAGCAGTTCTTC. It translates to CASSKTSGFLNEQFF.

This clone was counted a few times. The chain employs TRBV6-1 and TRBJ1-2, with a tentative D call TRBD1 (6 bases). The CDR3 covers 18 residues. V shed 3 bases and J shed 1 base, with 21 bases lying between them. Germline V CDR1 and CDR2: MNHNS, SASEGT. The CDR3 DNA reads as TGTGCCAGCAGTGATTTCTCTTGGGCGGGGGCAAGTAACTATGGCTACACCTTC. Translated, it gives CASSDFSWAGASNYGYTF.

The J gene is TRBJ2-3, the V gene TRBV7-3; 12 bases are a match to TRBD2. V gave up 4 bases and J gave up 3 bases; unmatched junction bases: 2. Germline V gene sequence: CDR1 SGHTA, CDR2 FQGTGA. The CDR3 has 15 amino acids. Here the CDR3 reads CASSSTSGGTDTQYF. In DNA, the CDR3 is TGTGCCAGCAGCTCGACTAGCGGGGGTACAGATACGCAGTATTTT.